The 7 T cell receptor beta chains reported below all come from one sample, sequenced in a study of blood T cells in healthy people across ages. A J-beta primer mix and a sample-barcoded 5' primer were used in a second PCR of about 7 to 12 cycles. From the 5' RACE reads, TCRdb called clonotypes with MiXCR, one entry per CDR3 protein. The top ten clones hold approximately 2% of a sample with under 2,000,000 distinct CDR3 sequences, approximately 50% of them seen once. Sample: blood. The receptor set was obtained from a woman between 40 and 55 years old in good health.

J is TRBJ2-1 and V is TRBV12-3 or TRBV12-4, with D perhaps matching TRBD2 (6 bases). This CDR3 comprises 16 residues. Trimming took off 0 bases at V and 0 bases at J, with 9 bases between the two ends. CDR3 amino acids: CASSLAISGSYNEQFF. CDR3 bases: TGTGCCAGCAGTTTAGCAATTAGCGGCTCCTACAATGAGCAGTTCTTC.

This clonotype was observed a handful of times. The rearrangement uses TRBV7-2 and TRBJ2-4; a possible D gene is TRBD2 (5 bases). This CDR3 comprises 14 residues. V was pared by 1 base and J by 11 bases, with 15 bases between. In germline, CDR1 is SGHTA, CDR2 FQGNSA. This CDR3 reads CASSLVPEVGVQYF. The DNA for the CDR3 is TGTGCCAGCAGCTTAGTACCTGAGGTCGGGGTTCAGTACTTC.

The chain couples TRBV6-6 to TRBJ2-3, with 12 bases fitting TRBD1. The CDR3 spans 17 residues. J gave up 3 bases and V 6 bases, and 10 bases lay outside the gene matches. Germline loops: CDR1 MNHNY, CDR2 SVGAGI (reference sequence). CDR3 sequence (DNA): TGTGCCAGCAGCCAGGGGACAGGGGGCTGGGGAACAGATACGCAGTATTTT. This translates into CASSQGTGGWGTDTQYF.

This clonotype was seen only once. This chain links TRBV5-1 with TRBJ2-1, with TRBD1 as a possible D gene (7 bases). The CDR3 contains 16 residues. V dropped 6 bases and J dropped 6 bases, with 22 bases sitting between them. The V gene's germline CDR1 is SGHRS and CDR2 YFSETQ. CDR3 DNA: TGCGCCAGCAACCACGCGGGACAGACTCGTATCAATGAGCAGTTCTTC. It specifies CASNHAGQTRINEQFF.

The gene calls are TRBV4-2 and TRBJ1-5, with 8 bases identical to TRBD1. V shed 4 bases and J 5 bases; nucleotides not matched to a gene: 10. Germline V gene sequence: CDR1 LGHNA, CDR2 YNFKEQ. The CDR3 consists of 16 residues. The CDR3 here is CASSPEGTGMDQPQHF. The CDR3 DNA sequence: TGTGCCAGCAGCCCCGAAGGGACAGGCATGGATCAGCCCCAGCATTTT.

The chain employs TRBV5-1 and TRBJ2-7; 14 bases are a match to TRBD2. CDR3 length: 17 amino acids. With V trimmed by 4 bases and J by 0 bases, 6 bases remained unmatched. Germline CDR1 SGHRS, CDR2 YFSETQ. The CDR3 loop reads CASSPGTSGGVSYEQYF. The CDR3 DNA is TGCGCCAGCAGCCCCGGGACTAGCGGGGGCGTCTCCTACGAGCAGTACTTC.

In DNA, the CDR3 is TGTGCCAGCAGTGGACCAGCGGGGGGGGACACAGATACGCAGTATTTT. Amino acid sequence: CASSGPAGGDTDTQYF. The chain links TRBV28 to TRBJ2-3; 10 bases fit TRBD2. V shed 5 bases and J 2 bases; nucleotides not matched to a gene: 7. The V gene's germline CDR1 is MDHEN and CDR2 SYDVKM. This CDR3 has 16 residues.